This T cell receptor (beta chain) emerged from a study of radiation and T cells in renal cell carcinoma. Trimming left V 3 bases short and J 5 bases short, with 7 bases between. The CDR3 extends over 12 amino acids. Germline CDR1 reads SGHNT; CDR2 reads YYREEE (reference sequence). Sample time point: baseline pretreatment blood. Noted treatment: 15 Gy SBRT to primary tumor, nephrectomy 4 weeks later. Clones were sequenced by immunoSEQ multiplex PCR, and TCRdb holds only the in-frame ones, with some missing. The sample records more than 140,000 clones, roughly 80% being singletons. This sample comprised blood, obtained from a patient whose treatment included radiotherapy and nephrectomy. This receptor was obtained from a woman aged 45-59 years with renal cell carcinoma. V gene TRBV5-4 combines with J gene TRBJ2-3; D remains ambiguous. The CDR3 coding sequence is TGTGCCAGCAGCTCCAAGGTAGATACGCAGTATTTT. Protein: CASSSKVDTQYF.